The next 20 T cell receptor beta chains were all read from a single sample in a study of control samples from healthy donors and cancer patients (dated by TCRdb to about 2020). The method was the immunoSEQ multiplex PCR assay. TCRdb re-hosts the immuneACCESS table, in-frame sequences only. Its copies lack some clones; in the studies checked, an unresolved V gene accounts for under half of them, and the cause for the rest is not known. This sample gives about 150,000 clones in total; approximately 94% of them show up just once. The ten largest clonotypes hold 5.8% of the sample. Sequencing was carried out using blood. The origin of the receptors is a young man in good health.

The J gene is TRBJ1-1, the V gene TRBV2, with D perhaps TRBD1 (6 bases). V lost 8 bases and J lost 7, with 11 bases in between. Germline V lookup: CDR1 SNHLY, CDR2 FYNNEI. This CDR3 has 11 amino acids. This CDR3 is CASGGQVEAFF. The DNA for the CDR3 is TGTGCCAGCGGGGGACAAGTTGAAGCTTTCTTT.

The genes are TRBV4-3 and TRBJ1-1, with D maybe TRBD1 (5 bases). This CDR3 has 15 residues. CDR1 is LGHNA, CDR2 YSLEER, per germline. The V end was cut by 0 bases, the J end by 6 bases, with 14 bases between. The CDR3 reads CASSQDWNRPSEAFF. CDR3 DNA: TGCGCCAGCAGCCAAGATTGGAACAGGCCCTCTGAAGCTTTCTTT.

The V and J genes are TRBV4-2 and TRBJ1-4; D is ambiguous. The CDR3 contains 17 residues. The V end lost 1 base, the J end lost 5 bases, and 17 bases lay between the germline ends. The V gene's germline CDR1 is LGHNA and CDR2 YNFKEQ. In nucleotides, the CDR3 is TGTGCCAGCAGCCAAGTTCCCTCGTGGGGTGGGAATGAAAAACTGTTTTTT. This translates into CASSQVPSWGGNEKLFF.

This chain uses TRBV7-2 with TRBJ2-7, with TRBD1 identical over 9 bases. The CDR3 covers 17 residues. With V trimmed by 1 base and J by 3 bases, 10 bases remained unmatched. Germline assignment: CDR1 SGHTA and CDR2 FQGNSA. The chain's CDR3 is CASSLGLLETGGYEQYF. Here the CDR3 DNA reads TGTGCCAGCAGCTTAGGGCTATTGGAGACAGGGGGCTACGAGCAGTACTTC.

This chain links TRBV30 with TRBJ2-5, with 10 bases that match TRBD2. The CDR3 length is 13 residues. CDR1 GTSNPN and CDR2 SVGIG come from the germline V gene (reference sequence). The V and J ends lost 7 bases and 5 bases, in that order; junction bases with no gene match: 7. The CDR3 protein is CASTLAGRETQYF. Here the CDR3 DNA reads TGTGCCTCCACACTAGCGGGGAGGGAGACCCAGTACTTC.

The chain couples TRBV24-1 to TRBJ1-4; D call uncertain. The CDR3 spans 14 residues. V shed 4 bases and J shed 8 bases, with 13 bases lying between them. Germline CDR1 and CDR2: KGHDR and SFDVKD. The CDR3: CATSDSSPGEKLFF. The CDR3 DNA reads TGTGCCACCAGTGACTCATCCCCGGGAGAAAAACTGTTTTTT.

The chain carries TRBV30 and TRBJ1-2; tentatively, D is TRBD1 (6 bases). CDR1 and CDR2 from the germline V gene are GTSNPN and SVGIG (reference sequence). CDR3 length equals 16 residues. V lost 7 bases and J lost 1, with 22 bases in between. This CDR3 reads CASHPGHTAGNYGYTF. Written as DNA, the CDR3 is TGTGCCTCCCATCCGGGACACACGGCGGGTAACTATGGCTACACCTTC.

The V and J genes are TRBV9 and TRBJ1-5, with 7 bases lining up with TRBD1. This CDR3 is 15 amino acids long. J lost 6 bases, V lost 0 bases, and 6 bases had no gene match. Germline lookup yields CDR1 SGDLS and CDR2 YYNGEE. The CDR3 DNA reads TGTGCCAGCAGCGTAGGAGGGGGCTCGTTTCAGCCCCAGCATTTT. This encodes CASSVGGGSFQPQHF.

The CDR3 DNA follows: TGTGCCAGCTCTGAAGGTAGCGGGAGCACAGATACGCAGTATTTT. Protein sequence: CASSEGSGSTDTQYF. The V gene is TRBV6-4, the J gene TRBJ2-3, with 7 nucleotides matching TRBD2. The CDR3 runs 15 residues. V was clipped by 8 bases and J by 0 bases; unmatched bases: 8. Germline loops: CDR1 MRHNA, CDR2 SNTAGT.

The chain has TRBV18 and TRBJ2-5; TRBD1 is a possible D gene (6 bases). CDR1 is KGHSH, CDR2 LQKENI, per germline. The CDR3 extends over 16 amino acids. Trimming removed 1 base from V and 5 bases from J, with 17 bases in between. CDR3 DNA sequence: TGTGCCAGCTCACCACGTCGGCAGGGGACGGGCGAGACCCAGTACTTC. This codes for CASSPRRQGTGETQYF. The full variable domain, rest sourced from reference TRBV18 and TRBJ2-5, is NAGVMQNPRHLVRRRGQEARLRCSPMKGHSHVYWYRQLPEEGLKFMVYLQKENIIDESGMPKERFSAEFPKEGPSILRIQQVVRGDSAAYFCASSPRRQGTGETQYFGPGTRLLVL.

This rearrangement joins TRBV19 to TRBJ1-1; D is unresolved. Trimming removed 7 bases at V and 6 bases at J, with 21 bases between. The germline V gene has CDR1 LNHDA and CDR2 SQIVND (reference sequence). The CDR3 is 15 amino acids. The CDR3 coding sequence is TGTGCCAGTATGCGGGAGAGGCGCGGAGAGTCTGAAGCTTTCTTT. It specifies CASMRERRGESEAFF.

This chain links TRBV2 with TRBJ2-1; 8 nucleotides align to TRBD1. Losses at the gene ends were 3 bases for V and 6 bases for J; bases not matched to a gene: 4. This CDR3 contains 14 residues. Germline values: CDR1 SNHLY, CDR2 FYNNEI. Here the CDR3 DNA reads TGTGCCAGCAGTGAGGGACAGGTATCCAATGAGCAGTTCTTC. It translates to CASSEGQVSNEQFF.

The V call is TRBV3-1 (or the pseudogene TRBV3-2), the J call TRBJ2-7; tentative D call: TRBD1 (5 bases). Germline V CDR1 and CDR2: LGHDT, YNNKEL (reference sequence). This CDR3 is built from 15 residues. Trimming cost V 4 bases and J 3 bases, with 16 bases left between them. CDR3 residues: CASSPYLAGNYEQYF. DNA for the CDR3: TGTGCCAGCAGCCCGTACCTGGCAGGGAACTACGAGCAGTACTTC.

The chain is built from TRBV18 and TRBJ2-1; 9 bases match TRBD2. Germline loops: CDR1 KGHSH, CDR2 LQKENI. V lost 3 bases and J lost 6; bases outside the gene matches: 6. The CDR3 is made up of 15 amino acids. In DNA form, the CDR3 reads TGTGCCAGCTCACCCGGACTAGCGATAGTCAATGAGCAGTTCTTC. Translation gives CASSPGLAIVNEQFF.

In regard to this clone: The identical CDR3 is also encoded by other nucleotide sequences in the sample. The CDR3 region is CASSDSSGGANEQFF. The CDR3 region has the DNA TGTGCCAGCAGTGACTCTAGCGGGGGGGCCAATGAGCAGTTCTTC. The chain uses TRBV6-4 and TRBJ2-1, with 11 nucleotides matching TRBD2. Germline CDR1 reads MRHNA; CDR2 reads SNTAGT. The CDR3 totals 15 residues. V dropped 0 bases and J dropped 6; count of bases not matched to a gene: 1.

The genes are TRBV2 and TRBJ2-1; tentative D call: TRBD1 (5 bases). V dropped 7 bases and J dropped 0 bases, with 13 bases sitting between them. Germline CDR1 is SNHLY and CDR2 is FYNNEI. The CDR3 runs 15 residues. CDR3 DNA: TGTGCCAGCACAAGAGACAGAGGCTCCTACAATGAGCAGTTCTTC. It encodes CASTRDRGSYNEQFF.

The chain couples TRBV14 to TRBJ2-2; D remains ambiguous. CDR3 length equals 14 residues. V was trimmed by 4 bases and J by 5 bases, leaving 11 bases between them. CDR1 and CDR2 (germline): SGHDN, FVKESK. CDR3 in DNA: TGTGCCAGCAGCCCCCGCCTTTCTACCGGGGAGCTGTTTTTT. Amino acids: CASSPRLSTGELFF.

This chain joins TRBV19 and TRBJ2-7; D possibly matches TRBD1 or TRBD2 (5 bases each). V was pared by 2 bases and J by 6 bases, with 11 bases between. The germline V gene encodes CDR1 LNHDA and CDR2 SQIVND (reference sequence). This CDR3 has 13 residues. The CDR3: CASSINGDGEQYF. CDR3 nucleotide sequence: TGTGCCAGTAGTATAAACGGGGACGGCGAGCAGTACTTC.

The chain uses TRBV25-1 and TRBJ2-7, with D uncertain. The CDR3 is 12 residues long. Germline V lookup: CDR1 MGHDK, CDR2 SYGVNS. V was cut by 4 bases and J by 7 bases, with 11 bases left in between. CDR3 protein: CASSGPVREQYF. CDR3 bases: TGTGCCAGCAGTGGACCGGTGAGGGAGCAGTACTTC.

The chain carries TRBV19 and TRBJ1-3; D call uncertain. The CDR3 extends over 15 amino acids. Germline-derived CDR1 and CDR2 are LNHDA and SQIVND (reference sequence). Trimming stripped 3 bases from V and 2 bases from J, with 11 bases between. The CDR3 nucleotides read TGTGCCAGTAGTATGTTTTCAGGACCTGGAAACACCATATATTTT. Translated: CASSMFSGPGNTIYF.